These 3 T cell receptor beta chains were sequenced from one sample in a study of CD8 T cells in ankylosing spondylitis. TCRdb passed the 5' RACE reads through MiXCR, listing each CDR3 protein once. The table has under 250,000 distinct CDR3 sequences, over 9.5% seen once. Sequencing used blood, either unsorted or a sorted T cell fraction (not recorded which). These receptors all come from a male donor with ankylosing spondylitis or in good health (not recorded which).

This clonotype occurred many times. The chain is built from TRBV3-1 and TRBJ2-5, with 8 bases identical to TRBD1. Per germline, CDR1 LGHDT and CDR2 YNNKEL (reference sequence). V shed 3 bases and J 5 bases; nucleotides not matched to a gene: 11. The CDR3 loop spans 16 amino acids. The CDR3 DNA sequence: TGTGCCAGCAGCCATGGGTCGACAGGGGTTTTGGAGACCCAGTACTTC. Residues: CASSHGSTGVLETQYF.

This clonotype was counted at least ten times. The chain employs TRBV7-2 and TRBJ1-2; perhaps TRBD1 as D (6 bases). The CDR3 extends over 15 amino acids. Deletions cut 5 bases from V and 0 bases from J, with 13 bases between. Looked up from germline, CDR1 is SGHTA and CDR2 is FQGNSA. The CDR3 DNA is TGTGCCAGCAGCCCCGAGGGGGGCCCTAACTATGGCTACACCTTC. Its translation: CASSPEGGPNYGYTF.

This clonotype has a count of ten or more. The DNA for the CDR3 is TGCGCCAGCAGCTTTCCCCTAACTGGGGCCAACGTCCTGACTTTC. Protein product: CASSFPLTGANVLTF. The V call is TRBV5-1, the J call TRBJ2-6; D is unclear. Trimming took 2 bases from V and 2 from J, leaving 8 bases between them. CDR3 length equals 15 residues. Germline-derived CDR1 and CDR2 are SGHRS and YFSETQ. Looking up the rest from reference TRBV5-1 and TRBJ2-6 gives the full variable domain: KAGVTQTPRYLIKTRGQQVTLSCSPISGHRSVSWYQQTPGQGLQFLFEYFSETQRNKGNFPGRFSGRQFSNSRSEMNVSTLELGDSALYLCASSFPLTGANVLTFGAGSRLTVL.